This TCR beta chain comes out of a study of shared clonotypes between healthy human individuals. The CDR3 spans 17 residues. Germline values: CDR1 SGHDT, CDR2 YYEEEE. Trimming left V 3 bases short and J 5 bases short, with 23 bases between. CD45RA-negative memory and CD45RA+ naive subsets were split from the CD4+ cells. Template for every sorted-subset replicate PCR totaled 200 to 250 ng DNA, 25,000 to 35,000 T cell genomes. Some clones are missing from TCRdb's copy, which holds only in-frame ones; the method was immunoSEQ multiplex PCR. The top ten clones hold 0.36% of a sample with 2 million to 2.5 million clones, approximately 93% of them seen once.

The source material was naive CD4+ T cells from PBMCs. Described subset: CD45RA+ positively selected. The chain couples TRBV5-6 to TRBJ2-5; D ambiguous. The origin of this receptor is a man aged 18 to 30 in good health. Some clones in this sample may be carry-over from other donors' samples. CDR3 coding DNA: TGTGCCAGCAGCTCGACTGCAGCGTGGGCTGAGGAGGAGACCCAGTACTTC. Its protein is CASSSTAAWAEEETQYF.